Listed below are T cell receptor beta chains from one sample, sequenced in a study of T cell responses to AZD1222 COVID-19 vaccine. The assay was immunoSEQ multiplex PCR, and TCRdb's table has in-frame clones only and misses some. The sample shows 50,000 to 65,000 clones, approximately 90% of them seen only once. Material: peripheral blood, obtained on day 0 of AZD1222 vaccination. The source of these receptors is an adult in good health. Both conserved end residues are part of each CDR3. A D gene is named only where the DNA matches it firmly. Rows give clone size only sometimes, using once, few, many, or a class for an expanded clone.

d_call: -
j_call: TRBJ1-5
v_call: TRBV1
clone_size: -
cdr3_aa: CTSSRSYRDSENQPQHF
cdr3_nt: TGCACCAGCAGCCGCTCCTACCGGGACAGCGAGAATCAGCCCCAGCATTTT

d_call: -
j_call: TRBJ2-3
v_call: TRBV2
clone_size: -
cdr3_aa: CASSLQPTSTDTQYF
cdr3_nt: TGTGCCAGCAGCCTCCAGCCGACTAGCACAGATACGCAGTATTTT

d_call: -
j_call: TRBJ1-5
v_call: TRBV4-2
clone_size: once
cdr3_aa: CASSQVGDNLPQHF
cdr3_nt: TGTGCCAGCAGCCAAGTAGGAGACAATCTCCCCCAGCATTTT

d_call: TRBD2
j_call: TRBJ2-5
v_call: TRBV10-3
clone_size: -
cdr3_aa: CAIRSGGLETQYF
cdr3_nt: TGTGCCATCAGGAGCGGGGGGTTAGAGACCCAGTACTTC

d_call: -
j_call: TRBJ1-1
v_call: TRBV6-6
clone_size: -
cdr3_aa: CASSYSFRMNTEAFF
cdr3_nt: TGTGCCAGCAGTTACTCGTTCAGAATGAACACTGAAGCTTTCTTT

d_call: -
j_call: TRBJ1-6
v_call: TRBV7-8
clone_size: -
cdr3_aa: CATRAGDLYNSPLHF
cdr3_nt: TGTGCCACCCGGGCGGGCGATTTATATAATTCACCCCTCCACTTT

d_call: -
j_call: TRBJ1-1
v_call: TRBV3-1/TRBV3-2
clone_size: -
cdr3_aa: CASSQSSRVNTEAFF
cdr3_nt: TGTGCCAGCAGCCAATCATCCAGAGTAAACACTGAAGCTTTCTTT

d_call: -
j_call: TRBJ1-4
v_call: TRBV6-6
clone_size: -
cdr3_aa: CASRVTELNEKLFF
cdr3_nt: TGTGCCAGCAGGGTGACTGAGCTTAATGAAAAACTGTTTTTT

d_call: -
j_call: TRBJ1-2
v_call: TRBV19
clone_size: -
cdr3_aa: CASSIDSYGYTF
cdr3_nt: TGTGCCAGTAGTATCGACAGCTATGGCTACACCTTC

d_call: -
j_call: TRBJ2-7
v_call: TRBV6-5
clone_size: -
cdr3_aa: CASSYAGPNRGYEQYF
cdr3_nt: TGTGCCAGCAGTTACGCGGGCCCCAATCGGGGCTACGAGCAGTACTTC

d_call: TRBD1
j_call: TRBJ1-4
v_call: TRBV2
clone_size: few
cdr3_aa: CASRDQGTGTEKLFF
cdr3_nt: TGTGCCAGCAGAGACCAGGGGACAGGGACCGAAAAACTGTTTTTT

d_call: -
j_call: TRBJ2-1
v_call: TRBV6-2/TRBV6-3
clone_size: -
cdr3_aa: CASSRSYNEQFF
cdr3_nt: TGTGCCAGCAGCCGCTCCTACAATGAGCAGTTCTTC

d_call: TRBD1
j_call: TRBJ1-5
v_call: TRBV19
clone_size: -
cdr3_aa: CASSIDRDRYQPQHF
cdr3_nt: TGTGCCAGTAGTATAGACCGGGACAGATATCAGCCCCAGCATTTT

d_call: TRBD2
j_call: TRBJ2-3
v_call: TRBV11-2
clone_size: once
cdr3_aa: CASSGLAGGSDTQYF
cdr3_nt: TGTGCCAGCAGCGGACTAGCGGGGGGGTCTGATACGCAGTATTTT

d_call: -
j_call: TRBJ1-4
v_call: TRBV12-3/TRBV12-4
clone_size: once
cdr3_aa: CASRTLSGEKLFF
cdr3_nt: TGTGCCAGCCGGACTCTTAGTGGGGAAAAACTGTTTTTT

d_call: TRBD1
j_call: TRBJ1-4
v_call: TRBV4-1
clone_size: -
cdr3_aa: CASSQDRHRGRAEKLFF
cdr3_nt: TGCGCCAGCAGCCAAGATCGTCACAGGGGGCGAGCGGAAAAACTGTTTTTT

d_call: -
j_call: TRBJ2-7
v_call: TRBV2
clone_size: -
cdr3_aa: CASRPRDISYEQYF
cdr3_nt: TGTGCCAGCAGACCCCGGGACATCTCCTACGAGCAGTACTTC

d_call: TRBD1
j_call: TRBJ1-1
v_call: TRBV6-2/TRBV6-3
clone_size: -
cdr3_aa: CASSYLTGAGTEAFF
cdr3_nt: TGTGCCAGCAGTTACCTGACAGGGGCGGGAACTGAAGCTTTCTTT

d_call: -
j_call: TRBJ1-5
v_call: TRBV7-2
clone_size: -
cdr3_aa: CASSLRRGSNQPQHF
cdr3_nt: TGTGCCAGCAGCTTACGGCGGGGCAGCAATCAGCCCCAGCATTTT

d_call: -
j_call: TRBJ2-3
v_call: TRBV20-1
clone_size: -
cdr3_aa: CSASVGIVDTQYF
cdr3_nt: TGCAGTGCTAGTGTTGGGATTGTGGATACGCAGTATTTT

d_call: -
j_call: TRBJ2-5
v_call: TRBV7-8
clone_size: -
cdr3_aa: CASSLGLQETQYF
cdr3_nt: TGTGCCAGCAGCTTAGGCCTACAAGAGACCCAGTACTTC

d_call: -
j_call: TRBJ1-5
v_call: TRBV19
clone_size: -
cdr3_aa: CASSPLGGSRNQPQHF
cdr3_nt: TGTGCCAGTAGTCCCCTCGGGGGTTCGCGCAATCAGCCCCAGCATTTT

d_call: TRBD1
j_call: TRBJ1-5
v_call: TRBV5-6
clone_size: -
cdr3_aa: CASSPWTGGNQPQHF
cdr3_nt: TGTGCCAGCAGCCCGTGGACAGGGGGCAATCAGCCCCAGCATTTT

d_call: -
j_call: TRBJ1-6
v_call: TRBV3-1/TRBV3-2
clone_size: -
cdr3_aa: CASRYGGGLGSPLHF
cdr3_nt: TGTGCCAGCAGATACGGCGGGGGACTCGGTTCACCCCTCCACTTT

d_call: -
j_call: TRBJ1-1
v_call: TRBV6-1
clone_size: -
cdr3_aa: CASSEWGNTEAFF
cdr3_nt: TGTGCCAGCAGTGAATGGGGGAACACTGAAGCTTTCTTT

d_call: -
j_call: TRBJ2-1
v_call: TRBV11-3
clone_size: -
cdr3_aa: CASSLTAGSYNEQFF
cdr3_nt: TGTGCCAGCAGCTTAACAGCGGGCTCCTACAATGAGCAGTTCTTC

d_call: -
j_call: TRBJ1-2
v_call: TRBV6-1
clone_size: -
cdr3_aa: CASSETAGINYGYTF
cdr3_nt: TGTGCCAGCAGTGAAACGGCAGGGATAAACTATGGCTACACCTTC

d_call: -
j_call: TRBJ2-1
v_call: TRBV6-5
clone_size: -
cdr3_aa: CASRPDTRSYNEQFF
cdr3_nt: TGTGCCAGCAGACCCGACACCCGCTCCTACAATGAGCAGTTCTTC

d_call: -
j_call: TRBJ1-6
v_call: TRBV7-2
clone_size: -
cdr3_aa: CASSDHGSSYNSPLHF
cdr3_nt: TGTGCCAGCAGCGATCACGGGAGCTCCTATAATTCACCCCTCCACTTT

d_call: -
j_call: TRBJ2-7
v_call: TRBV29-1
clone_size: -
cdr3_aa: CSVADVREQYF
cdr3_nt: TGCAGCGTTGCGGACGTAAGGGAGCAGTACTTC

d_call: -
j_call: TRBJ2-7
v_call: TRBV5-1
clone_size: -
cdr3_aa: CASSPEGNEQYF
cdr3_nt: TGCGCCAGCAGCCCGGAGGGGAACGAGCAGTACTTC

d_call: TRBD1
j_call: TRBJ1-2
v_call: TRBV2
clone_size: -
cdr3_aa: CASNGQGDYGYTF
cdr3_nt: TGTGCCAGCAATGGACAGGGTGACTATGGCTACACCTTC

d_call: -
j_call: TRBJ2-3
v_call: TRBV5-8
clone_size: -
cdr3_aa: CASSLYDSAADTQYF
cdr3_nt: TGTGCCAGCAGCTTGTACGACTCCGCGGCAGATACGCAGTATTTT

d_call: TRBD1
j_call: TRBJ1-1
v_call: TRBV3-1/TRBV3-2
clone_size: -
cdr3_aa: CASSQGTGDVNTEAFF
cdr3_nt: TGTGCCAGCAGCCAAGGGACAGGGGATGTTAACACTGAAGCTTTCTTT

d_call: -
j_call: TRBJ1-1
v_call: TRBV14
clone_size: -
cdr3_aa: CASSQHLGEINTEAFF
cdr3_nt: TGTGCCAGCAGCCAACATCTAGGGGAGATCAACACTGAAGCTTTCTTT

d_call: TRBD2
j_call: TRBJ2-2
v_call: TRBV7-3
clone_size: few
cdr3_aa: CASSPAGGTNTGELFF
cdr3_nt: TGTGCCAGCAGCCCAGCGGGGGGCACGAACACCGGGGAGCTGTTTTTT

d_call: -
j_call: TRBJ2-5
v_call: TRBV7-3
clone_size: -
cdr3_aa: CASSTGLQETQYF
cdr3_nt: TGTGCCAGCAGCACGGGACTGCAAGAGACCCAGTACTTC

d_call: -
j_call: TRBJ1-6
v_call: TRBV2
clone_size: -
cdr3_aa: CASSEGQSRSSYNSPLHF
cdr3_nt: TGTGCCAGCAGCGAGGGGCAGTCTAGGAGCTCCTATAATTCACCCCTCCACTTT

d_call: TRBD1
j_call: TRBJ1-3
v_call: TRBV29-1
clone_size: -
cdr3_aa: CSVFDRGGPGNTIYF
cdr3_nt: TGCAGCGTTTTTGACAGGGGCGGCCCTGGAAACACCATATATTTT

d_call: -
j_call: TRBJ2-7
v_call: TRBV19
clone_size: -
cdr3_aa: CASSIGGRRSSEQYF
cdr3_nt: TGTGCCAGTAGTATAGGTGGTCGGAGGTCTAGCGAGCAGTACTTC